These 9 T cell receptor beta chains originate from one sample sequenced in a study of preoperative IRX-2 immunotherapy in early breast cancer. Only in-frame clones appear in the TCRdb table, and some are missing; sequencing was by immunoSEQ multiplex PCR. The profile shows under 30,000 clones, roughly 90% of them singletons. Treatment here: preoperative locoregional IRX-2 cytokine immunotherapy. The material was tumor tissue, obtained after IRX-2 immunotherapy. These receptors were taken from a human donor with breast cancer.

The CDR3 sequence: CASSEGASYGYTF. CDR3 nucleotide sequence: TGTGCCAGCAGTGAGGGAGCAAGCTATGGCTACACCTTC. The rearrangement links TRBV2 to TRBJ1-2, with D hard to call. V shed 3 bases and J shed 4 bases, with 9 bases lying between them. The germline V gene encodes CDR1 SNHLY and CDR2 FYNNEI. CDR3 length equals 13 residues.

The chain combines TRBV18 with TRBJ1-3; maybe TRBD1 (5 bases). This CDR3 has 16 residues. Trimming took 4 bases from V and 1 from J, leaving 14 bases between them. CDR1 KGHSH and CDR2 LQKENI come from the germline V gene. The CDR3 reads CASSLLTQGSGNTIYF. CDR3 sequence (DNA): TGTGCCAGCTCACTGCTAACCCAGGGATCTGGAAACACCATATATTTT.

The chain couples TRBV7-9 to TRBJ1-6; tentative D call: TRBD1 (6 bases). The CDR3 contains 14 residues. Trimming pared 1 base from V and 6 bases from J, leaving 7 bases between. CDR1 SEHNR and CDR2 FQNEAQ come from the germline V gene (reference sequence). The CDR3 nucleotides read TGTGCCAGCAGCTTAGGACAGGTTAATTCACCCCTCCACTTT. This codes for CASSLGQVNSPLHF.

CDR3 bases: TGTGCCAGCAGTTACTCAAGGGCGACTGGAAACACCATATATTTT. It yields the protein CASSYSRATGNTIYF. The V and J genes are TRBV6-5 and TRBJ1-3, with D unclear. Germline assignment: CDR1 MNHEY and CDR2 SVGAGI. The CDR3 runs to 15 residues. With 0 bases removed from V and 2 bases from J, the gap between germline ends came to 8 bases.

V and J are TRBV19 and TRBJ2-7; D remains unclear. The CDR3 totals 16 residues. Germline V lookup: CDR1 LNHDA, CDR2 SQIVND (reference sequence). Trimming left V 0 bases short and J 2 bases short, with 14 bases between. The CDR3 reads CASSIDQDTPAYEQYF. The CDR3 nucleotides read TGTGCCAGTAGTATAGATCAAGACACCCCCGCCTACGAGCAGTACTTC.

This chain joins TRBV6-6 and TRBJ1-5; a weak D match, TRBD1 (5 bases). Trimming pared 6 bases from V and 4 bases from J, leaving 10 bases between. CDR3 size: 13 residues. Germline V gives CDR1 MNHNY, CDR2 SVGAGI (reference sequence). The CDR3 DNA sequence: TGTGCCAGCAGCCGAGACAGAAATCAGCCCCAGCATTTT. Translating gives CASSRDRNQPQHF.

The chain couples TRBV2 to TRBJ2-5, with 8 bases lining up with TRBD2. The CDR3 is made up of 16 amino acids. From germline, CDR1 is SNHLY and CDR2 FYNNEI. J lost 5 bases, V lost 6 bases, and 14 bases had no gene match. This CDR3 is CASSPIIGGGRETQYF. The DNA for the CDR3 is TGTGCCAGCAGCCCTATTATCGGGGGGGGGCGGGAGACCCAGTACTTC.

The rearrangement uses TRBV6-6 and TRBJ2-2, with a tentative D call TRBD1 (6 bases). Germline V gene data show CDR1 as MNHNY and CDR2 as SVGAGI (reference sequence). V was clipped by 8 bases and J by 2 bases, with 15 bases between them. This CDR3 has 15 amino acids. DNA for the CDR3: TGTGCCAGCCAGCCCTCAGGGGTTAACACCGGGGAGCTGTTTTTT. Its translation is CASQPSGVNTGELFF.

This clone is medium-sized (0.01 to 0.1%) by share. This sequence joins TRBV4-1 and TRBJ1-5, with D unclear. The CDR3 has 15 residues. The germline V and J ends were trimmed by 0 bases and 1 base, with 7 bases remaining between them. Germline assignment: CDR1 MGHRA and CDR2 YSYEKL. The CDR3 coding sequence is TGCGCCAGCAGCCAAGACCGCAGGAGCAATCAGCCCCAGCATTTT. It yields the protein CASSQDRRSNQPQHF.